The sequence of this T cell receptor beta chain was determined in a study of tumor-infiltrating lymphocytes in primary liver carcinoma. Notes on the study in general: Relative to blood, tumors carried a significantly larger fraction of the repertoire in their top 250 clones (p = 0.039).

Synthesis of TCR beta cDNA was carried out from 500 ng total RNA with a constant-region primer. Libraries covering TCR beta were generated through three nested multiplex PCR rounds (using a slightly modified ARM-PCR). TCRdb redid the calling of the multiplex PCR reads with MiXCR, one entry per CDR3 protein. The data hold about 21,000 distinct CDR3 sequences, with approximately 79% observed a single time. On this clonotype: The antigen remains unidentified. Without the conserved terminal phenylalanine or tryptophan, this CDR3 likely stems from a read error.

From unsorted bulk tissue weighing roughly 19-34 mg, DNA and RNA were co-extracted. This clonotype originated in a woman aged 25 to 45 with primary liver carcinoma and hepatitis B virus infection. Sequencing was performed on liver tumor tissue from sampling region 1. Regarding subset: tumor region T1, superior pole.

This CDR3 reads CANSLGYLREQYL. The CDR3 region has the DNA TGTGCCAACAGCTTAGGATACCTCCGTGAGCAGTACCTC. V is TRBV11-1 and J is TRBJ2-7; no reliable D call. This CDR3 has 13 residues. Germline V gene data show CDR1 as SGHAT and CDR2 as FQDESV (reference sequence).